This TCR beta chain was captured by sequencing in a study of Ad26.COV2.S vaccination and SARS-CoV-2 variants. Treatment specified: 19 received Ad26.COV2.S at low or high dose, single or two shots; about 5 received placebo; per-sample allocation not given. Specimens were obtained on day 63 following the first vaccine or placebo injection. This CDR3 comprises 14 residues. Germline V gene data show CDR1 as SNHLY and CDR2 as FYNNEI. After removal of 7 bases from V and 4 bases from J, the junction contained 10 bases not matched to a gene. Profiling relied on immunoSEQ multiplex PCR, and the TCRdb table lists in-frame clones only, not all of them. The sample yields 510,000 or so clones, 87% seen once.

The chain employs TRBV2 and TRBJ2-7; 7 bases map to TRBD1. Specimen: peripheral blood, collected in a trial of Ad26.COV2.S vaccine versus placebo. The TCR comes from a person between 18 and 60 years old who received the Ad26.COV2.S COVID-19 vaccine or a placebo. Here the CDR3 DNA reads TGTGCCAGCACGGTGGGGACAGTTACATACGAGCAGTACTTC. Residues: CASTVGTVTYEQYF.